The rows below give T cell receptor beta chains drawn from one sample of a study of a mutant IDH1 vaccine in newly diagnosed glioma. The method was immunoSEQ multiplex PCR; TCRdb's version includes in-frame clones alone and lacks a portion of them. The sample lists 25,000 to 35,000 clones, about 90% occurring once. Their antigens remain unidentified. The input for sequencing was PBMCs, taken from a glioma patient whose treatment included an IDH1 peptide vaccine. The source of these receptors is a young man with glioma. Each CDR3 is given with its conserved first and last residue. The D gene is left open where the match is weak. Clone size, where shown, is once, few, many, or a class for clones that have expanded.

D gene	clone size	V gene	J gene	CDR3 protein	CDR3 DNA
-	-	TRBV4-3	TRBJ1-1	CASRRDLWITEAFF	TGCGCCAGCAGAAGAGACCTCTGGATCACTGAAGCTTTCTTT
-	-	TRBV6-6	TRBJ2-6	CASSRSSGANVLTF	TGTGCCAGCAGCCGAAGCTCTGGGGCCAACGTCCTGACTTTC
-	once	TRBV29-1	TRBJ2-5	CSVEGWGETQYF	TGCAGCGTTGAAGGGTGGGGAGAGACCCAGTACTTC
-	-	TRBV27	TRBJ1-1	CASSLRIQGITEAFF	TGTGCCAGCAGTTTAAGGATACAGGGAATCACTGAAGCTTTCTTT
-	-	TRBV9	TRBJ1-2	CASSPPGGSGPYGYTF	TGTGCCAGCAGCCCACCGGGGGGCTCCGGACCCTATGGCTACACCTTC
-	-	TRBV19	TRBJ1-1	CASSIGGGDTEAFF	TGTGCCAGTAGTATAGGGGGAGGGGACACTGAAGCTTTCTTT
TRBD1	few	TRBV28	TRBJ1-1	CAGRKRDRGRRDTEAFF	TGTGCCGGCCGAAAGAGGGACAGGGGAAGGAGGGACACTGAAGCTTTCTTT
TRBD2	-	TRBV11-1	TRBJ2-5	CASSPGTSGKQETQYF	TGTGCCAGCAGCCCGGGGACTAGCGGAAAACAAGAGACCCAGTACTTC
-	-	TRBV29-1	TRBJ2-1	CSGGQRGSHNEQFF	TGCAGCGGGGGTCAACGGGGGTCCCACAATGAGCAGTTCTTC
-	-	TRBV5-5	TRBJ1-1	CASSLGQEWTEAFF	TGTGCCAGCAGCTTGGGACAGGAGTGGACTGAAGCTTTCTTT
TRBD2	-	TRBV30	TRBJ2-7	CAWSGAGAYEQYF	TGTGCCTGGAGCGGGGCGGGAGCCTACGAGCAGTACTTC
-	-	TRBV18	TRBJ2-7	CASSPGGGLPYEQYF	TGTGCCAGCTCACCCGGCGGCGGGCTACCCTACGAGCAGTACTTC
-	-	TRBV7-2	TRBJ1-5	CASTKGVWGGQPQHF	TGTGCCAGCACCAAAGGGGTGTGGGGGGGTCAGCCCCAGCATTTT
-	-	TRBV18	TRBJ2-3	CASSPPSLGPDGDTQYF	TGTGCCAGCTCACCACCTTCGCTAGGGCCGGACGGGGATACGCAGTATTTT
TRBD2	-	TRBV7-8	TRBJ2-7	CASRKGLADYEQYF	TGTGCCAGCAGAAAGGGACTAGCGGACTACGAGCAGTACTTC
TRBD1	-	TRBV14	TRBJ2-5	CASSRGQGPPRQETQYF	TGTGCCAGCAGCCGGGGACAGGGCCCCCCCCGCCAAGAGACCCAGTACTTC
TRBD1	-	TRBV19	TRBJ1-4	CASSRTGRPREKLFF	TGTGCCAGTAGTAGGACAGGACGGCCTAGGGAAAAACTGTTTTTT
-	once	TRBV2	TRBJ1-4	CASRDDSGGEKLFF	TGTGCCAGCAGGGACGACAGTGGGGGTGAAAAACTGTTTTTT
-	-	TRBV2	TRBJ2-5	CASMEGAAETQYF	TGTGCCAGCATGGAGGGGGCAGCGGAGACCCAGTACTTC
-	-	TRBV7-9	TRBJ2-4	CASSSSQGLVQYF	TGTGCCAGCAGCTCGTCCCAGGGGCTGGTCCAGTACTTC
-	-	TRBV25-1	TRBJ1-1	CASSDGQIMNTEAFF	TGTGCCAGCAGTGACGGGCAGATCATGAACACTGAAGCTTTCTTT
TRBD2	-	TRBV9	TRBJ2-3	CASSVSAGETDTQYF	TGTGCCAGCAGCGTATCAGCGGGAGAGACAGATACGCAGTATTTT
TRBD1	-	TRBV6-5	TRBJ1-1	CASSPAGGTEAFF	TGTGCCAGCAGCCCCGCAGGGGGCACTGAAGCTTTCTTT
-	-	TRBV6-5	TRBJ1-4	CASSYEAPATNEKLFF	TGTGCCAGCAGTTACGAGGCTCCTGCAACTAATGAAAAACTGTTTTTT
-	-	TRBV14	TRBJ2-7	CASSLRDSPLYEQYF	TGTGCCAGCAGCCTTCGGGACTCCCCTCTCTACGAGCAGTACTTC
TRBD1	few	TRBV6-5	TRBJ1-4	CASRGQGGTNEKLFF	TGTGCCAGCAGGGGACAGGGTGGAACGAATGAAAAACTGTTTTTT
TRBD1	-	TRBV5-1	TRBJ1-2	CASSLVTGSNYGYTF	TGCGCCAGCAGCTTGGTGACAGGGAGTAACTATGGCTACACCTTC
TRBD1	-	TRBV7-2	TRBJ1-1	CASSVSRGQGAEAFF	TGTGCCAGCAGCGTTAGTAGGGGACAGGGGGCTGAAGCTTTCTTT
TRBD1	-	TRBV30	TRBJ2-2	CAWRGTGRSPGELFF	TGTGCCTGGAGGGGGACAGGTAGGTCCCCCGGGGAGCTGTTTTTT
-	-	TRBV6-1	TRBJ2-7	CASRGEGVEQYF	TGTGCCAGCAGGGGGGAGGGGGTCGAGCAGTACTTC
-	-	TRBV5-4	TRBJ1-5	CASSPWGDHQPQHF	TGTGCCAGCAGCCCCTGGGGAGACCATCAGCCCCAGCATTTT
TRBD1	-	TRBV27	TRBJ1-5	CASSRGVGQPQHF	TGTGCCAGCAGCAGGGGGGTTGGACAGCCCCAGCATTTT
-	-	TRBV6-5	TRBJ2-1	CASSYSKGPLNEQFF	TGTGCCAGCAGTTACTCGAAGGGCCCCCTCAATGAGCAGTTCTTC
-	-	TRBV5-4	TRBJ1-1	CASSFLAQNEAFF	TGTGCCAGCAGCTTTTTGGCCCAGAATGAAGCTTTCTTT
-	-	TRBV2	TRBJ1-2	CASSEGGWTISGYTF	TGTGCCAGCAGTGAAGGGGGTTGGACAATAAGTGGCTACACCTTC
-	-	TRBV7-2	TRBJ2-5	CASSLVGLGQETQYF	TGTGCCAGCAGCTTAGTCGGCCTAGGCCAAGAGACCCAGTACTTC
-	once	TRBV7-2	TRBJ2-7	CASSFGQRGSEQYF	TGTGCCAGCAGCTTCGGACAAAGGGGGAGCGAGCAGTACTTC
TRBD1	-	TRBV5-6	TRBJ1-2	CASSLYRGGGYTF	TGTGCCAGCAGCCTCTACAGGGGGGGTGGCTACACCTTC
TRBD1	-	TRBV5-6	TRBJ1-2	CASSFGDRGNYGYTF	TGTGCCAGCAGCTTTGGGGACAGGGGAAACTATGGCTACACCTTC
-	few	TRBV2	TRBJ2-3	CASRLARDTQYF	TGTGCCAGCAGGCTGGCGAGAGATACGCAGTATTTT
-	-	TRBV2	TRBJ1-5	CASRQTWHQPQHF	TGTGCCAGCAGACAGACATGGCATCAGCCCCAGCATTTT
-	-	TRBV6-5	TRBJ2-2	CASRAGLYNTGELFF	TGTGCCAGCCGGGCGGGCCTTTATAACACCGGGGAGCTGTTTTTT
-	-	TRBV4-3	TRBJ2-7	CASSQDRSAATYEQYF	TGCGCCAGCAGCCAAGACCGATCGGCGGCTACCTACGAGCAGTACTTC
-	-	TRBV10-3	TRBJ2-7	CAISERVAYEQYF	TGTGCCATCAGTGAGAGGGTAGCCTACGAGCAGTACTTC
-	-	TRBV5-1	TRBJ2-7	CASSFDRTSYEQYF	TGCGCCAGCAGCTTCGACAGGACCTCCTACGAGCAGTACTTC
-	-	TRBV6-5	TRBJ1-6	CASSDGGANSPLHF	TGTGCCAGCAGTGACGGGGGGGCAAACTCACCCCTCCACTTT
TRBD1	-	TRBV6-6	TRBJ2-7	CASSYGTGISYEQYF	TGTGCCAGCAGTTACGGGACAGGGATCTCCTACGAGCAGTACTTC
-	once	TRBV7-2	TRBJ2-5	CASSLGTGPTASETQYF	TGTGCCAGCAGCTTAGGAACCGGCCCCACGGCCTCGGAGACCCAGTACTTC
TRBD1	-	TRBV29-1	TRBJ2-1	CSLLGAGGYNEQFF	TGCAGCCTCCTCGGGGCAGGGGGCTACAATGAGCAGTTCTTC
-	-	TRBV5-1	TRBJ2-5	CASQSLGGQETQYF	TGCGCCAGCCAGTCCCTTGGCGGCCAAGAGACCCAGTACTTC
TRBD2	-	TRBV5-4	TRBJ2-7	CASSLQGLAGGEQYF	TGTGCCAGCAGCTTACAGGGGCTAGCGGGAGGCGAGCAGTACTTC
-	-	TRBV29-1	TRBJ1-2	CSVGPATFYGYTF	TGCAGCGTTGGACCCGCTACCTTCTATGGCTACACCTTC
-	-	TRBV30	TRBJ2-3	CAWSSRGTQYF	TGTGCCTGGTCGTCTCGGGGTACGCAGTATTTT
TRBD1	-	TRBV6-1	TRBJ1-5	CASRALTGDQPQHF	TGTGCCAGCAGGGCATTAACAGGGGATCAGCCCCAGCATTTT
-	-	TRBV9	TRBJ2-2	CASSVVSDNTGELFF	TGTGCCAGCAGCGTAGTGTCGGATAACACCGGGGAGCTGTTTTTT
-	-	TRBV27	TRBJ1-1	CASIFNTEAFF	TGTGCCAGCATTTTTAACACTGAAGCTTTCTTT
-	-	TRBV6-1	TRBJ2-1	CASSEVQGREQFF	TGTGCCAGCAGTGAAGTTCAGGGTCGGGAGCAGTTCTTC